The present entry profiles one T cell receptor beta chain with its context. Its antigen is still unknown. The length of the CDR3 is 15 residues. V gave up 3 bases and J gave up 2 bases, with 12 bases separating them. Germline values: CDR1 SGHDT, CDR2 YYEEEE. Both 60 Vbeta primers and 13 Jbeta primers went into the PCR. The assay was immunoSEQ multiplex PCR, and TCRdb's table has in-frame clones only and misses some. The table has more than 95,000 clones, 77% seen once. The sample comes from a study of cytomegalovirus exposure and HLA in healthy donors. About the research overall: Early release data held roughly 90 million unique TCRs from HLA-typed donors.

Healthy bone marrow donors made up the cohort. The study, taken as a whole, reports: In a later analysis, CMV-associated beta chains were mostly HLA-associated, it appeared. In a later analysis, V- and J-gene trimming of beta chains associated with a DCLRE1C missense variant, replicated independently.

The J gene is TRBJ1-3, the V gene TRBV5-6; a possible D gene is TRBD1 (6 bases). This receptor was obtained from a man aged 50-60 years in good health and CMV-seropositive. The sequencing sample was made of PBMCs. CDR3 in amino acids: CASSSTGSAGNTIYF. The CDR3 coding sequence is TGTGCCAGCAGCTCTACAGGGAGTGCTGGAAACACCATATATTTT.